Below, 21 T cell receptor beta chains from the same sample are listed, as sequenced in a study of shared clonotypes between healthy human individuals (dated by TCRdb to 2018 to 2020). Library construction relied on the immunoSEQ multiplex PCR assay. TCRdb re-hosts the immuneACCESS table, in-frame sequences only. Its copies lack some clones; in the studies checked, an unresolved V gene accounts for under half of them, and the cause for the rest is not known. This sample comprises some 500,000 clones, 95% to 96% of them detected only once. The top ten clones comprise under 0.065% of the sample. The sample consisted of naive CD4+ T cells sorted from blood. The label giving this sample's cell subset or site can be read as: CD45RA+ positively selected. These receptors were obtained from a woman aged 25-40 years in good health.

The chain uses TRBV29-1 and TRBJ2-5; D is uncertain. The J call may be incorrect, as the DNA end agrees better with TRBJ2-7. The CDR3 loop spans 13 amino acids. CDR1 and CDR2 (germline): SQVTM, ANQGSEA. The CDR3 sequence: CSVGLVSSYEQYF. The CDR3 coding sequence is TGCAGCGTTGGGCTAGTAAGCTCCTACGAGCAGTACTTC.

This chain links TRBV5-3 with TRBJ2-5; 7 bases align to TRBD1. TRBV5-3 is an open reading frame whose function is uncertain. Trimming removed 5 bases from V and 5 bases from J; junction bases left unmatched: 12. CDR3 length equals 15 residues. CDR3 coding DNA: TGTGCCAGAAGATCGCCGGGACAGAGGCAGGAGACCCAGTACTTC. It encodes CARRSPGQRQETQYF.

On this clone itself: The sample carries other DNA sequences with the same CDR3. CDR3 sequence (DNA): TGTGCCTGGAGTGTACAAGGGACTGAAGCTTTCTTT. Translating it yields CAWSVQGTEAFF. This chain uses TRBV30 with TRBJ1-1; D remains ambiguous. CDR1 is GTSNPN, CDR2 SVGIG, per germline (reference sequence). The V and J ends lost 0 bases and 5 bases respectively, with 7 bases between them. The CDR3 spans 12 residues. Together with reference TRBV30 and TRBJ1-1, the CDR3 gives the full variable domain: SQTIHQWPATLVQPVGSPLSLECTVEGTSNPNLYWYRQAAGRGLQLLFYSVGIGQISSEVPQNLSASRPQDRQFILSSKKLLLSDSGFYLCAWSVQGTEAFFGQGTRLTVV.

This CDR3 is CASSLVDEQYF. As DNA, the CDR3 is TGCGCCAGCAGCTTGGTTGACGAGCAGTACTTC. The chain joins TRBV5-1 to TRBJ2-7, with D unclear. CDR1 SGHRS and CDR2 YFSETQ come from the germline V gene. The CDR3 consists of 11 residues. The V end lost 0 bases, the J end lost 5 bases, and 3 bases lay between the germline ends.

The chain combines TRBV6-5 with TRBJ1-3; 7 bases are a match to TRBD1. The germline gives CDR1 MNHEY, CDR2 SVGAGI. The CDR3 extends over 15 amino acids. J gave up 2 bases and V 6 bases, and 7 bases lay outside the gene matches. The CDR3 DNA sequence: TGTGCCAGCAGACCCACAGGGGAAACTGGAAACACCATATATTTT. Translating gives CASRPTGETGNTIYF.

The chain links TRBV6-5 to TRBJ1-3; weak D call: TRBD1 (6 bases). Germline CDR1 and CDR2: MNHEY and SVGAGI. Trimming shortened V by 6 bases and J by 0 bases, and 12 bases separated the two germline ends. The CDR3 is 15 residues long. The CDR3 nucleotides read TGTGCCAGCAGAGGCAGGGGACCCTCTGGAAACACCATATATTTT. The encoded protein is CASRGRGPSGNTIYF.

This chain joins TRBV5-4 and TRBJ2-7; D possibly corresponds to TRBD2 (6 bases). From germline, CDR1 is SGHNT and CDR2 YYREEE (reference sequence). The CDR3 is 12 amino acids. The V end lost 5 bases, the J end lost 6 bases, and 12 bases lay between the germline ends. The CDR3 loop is CASRRDSREQYF. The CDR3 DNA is TGTGCCAGCAGGCGGGACTCCCGCGAGCAGTACTTC.

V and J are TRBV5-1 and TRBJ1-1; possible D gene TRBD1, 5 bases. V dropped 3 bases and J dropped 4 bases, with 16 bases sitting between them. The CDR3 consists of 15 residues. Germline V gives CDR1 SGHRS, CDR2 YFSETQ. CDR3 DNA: TGCGCCAGCAGCTGGGACCGAGCCTCGACCACTGAAGCTTTCTTT. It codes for CASSWDRASTTEAFF.

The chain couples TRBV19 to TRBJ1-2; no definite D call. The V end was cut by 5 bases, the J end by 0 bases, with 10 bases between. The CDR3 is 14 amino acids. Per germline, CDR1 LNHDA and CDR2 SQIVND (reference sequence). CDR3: CASSSLQTNYGYTF. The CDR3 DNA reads TGTGCCAGTAGTTCATTACAGACTAACTATGGCTACACCTTC.

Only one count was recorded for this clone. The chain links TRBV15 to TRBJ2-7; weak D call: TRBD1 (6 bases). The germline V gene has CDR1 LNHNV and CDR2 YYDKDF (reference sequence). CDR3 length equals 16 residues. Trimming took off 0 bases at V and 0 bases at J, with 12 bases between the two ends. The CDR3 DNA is TGTGCCACCAGCAGAGATACAGGGTGGAGCTCCTACGAGCAGTACTTC. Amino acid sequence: CATSRDTGWSSYEQYF.

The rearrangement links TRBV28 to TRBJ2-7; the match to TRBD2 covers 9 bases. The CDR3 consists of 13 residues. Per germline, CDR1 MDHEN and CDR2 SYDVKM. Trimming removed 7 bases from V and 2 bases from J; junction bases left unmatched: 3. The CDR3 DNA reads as TGTGCCAGCACGACTAGCGGAACCTACGAGCAGTACTTC. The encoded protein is CASTTSGTYEQYF.

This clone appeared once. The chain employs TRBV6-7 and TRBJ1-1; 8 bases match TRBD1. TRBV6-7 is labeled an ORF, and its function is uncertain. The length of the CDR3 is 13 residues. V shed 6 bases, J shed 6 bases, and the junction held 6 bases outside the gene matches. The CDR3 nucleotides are TGTGCCAGCAGCCTAGGACAGGGCCCTGAAGCTTTCTTT. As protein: CASSLGQGPEAFF.

This CDR3 is CASSPRQGRGPQPQHF. As DNA, the CDR3 is TGTGCCAGCAGTCCCAGACAGGGGAGAGGGCCTCAGCCCCAGCATTTT. V is TRBV27 and J is TRBJ1-5; 8 nucleotides align to TRBD1. Germline CDR1 MNHEY, CDR2 SMNVEV (reference sequence). With 5 bases clipped from V and 6 bases from J, the junction kept 12 bases outside the gene matches. The CDR3 extends over 16 amino acids.

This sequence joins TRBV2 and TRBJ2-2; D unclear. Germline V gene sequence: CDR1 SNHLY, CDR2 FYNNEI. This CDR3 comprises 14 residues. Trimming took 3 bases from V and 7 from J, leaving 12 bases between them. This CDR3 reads CASSDILVGGELFF. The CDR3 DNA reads TGTGCCAGCAGTGACATCCTAGTAGGCGGGGAGCTGTTTTTT.

CDR3 region: CASSPGQGWGNQPQHF. CDR3 DNA sequence: TGTGCCAGCAGTCCAGGACAGGGTTGGGGGAATCAGCCCCAGCATTTT. V usage is TRBV28 and J usage is TRBJ1-5; TRBD1 matches at 8 bases. Trimming at V came to 5 bases and at J to 4 bases, leaving 10 bases not matched to a gene. The CDR3 spans 16 residues. The germline CDR1 and CDR2 sequences are MDHEN and SYDVKM.

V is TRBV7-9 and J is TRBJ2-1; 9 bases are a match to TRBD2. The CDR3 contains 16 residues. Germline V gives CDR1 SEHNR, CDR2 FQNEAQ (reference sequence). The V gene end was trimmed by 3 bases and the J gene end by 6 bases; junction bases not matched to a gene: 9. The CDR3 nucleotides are TGTGCCAGCAGCTTTTCTGGCGGGAGGGCTGGCAATGAGCAGTTCTTC. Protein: CASSFSGGRAGNEQFF.

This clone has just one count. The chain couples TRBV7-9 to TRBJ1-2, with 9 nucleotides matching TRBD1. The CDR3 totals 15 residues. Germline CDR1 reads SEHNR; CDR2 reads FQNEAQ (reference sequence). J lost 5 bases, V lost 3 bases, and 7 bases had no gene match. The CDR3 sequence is CASSFGDRVGYGYTF. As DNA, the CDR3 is TGTGCCAGCAGCTTCGGGGACAGGGTTGGGTATGGCTACACCTTC. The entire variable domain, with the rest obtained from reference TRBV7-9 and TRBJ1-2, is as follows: DTGVSQNPRHKITKRGQNVTFRCDPISEHNRLYWYRQTLGQGPEFLTYFQNEAQLEKSRLLSDRFSAERPKGSFSTLEIQRTEQGDSAMYLCASSFGDRVGYGYTFGSGTRLTVV.

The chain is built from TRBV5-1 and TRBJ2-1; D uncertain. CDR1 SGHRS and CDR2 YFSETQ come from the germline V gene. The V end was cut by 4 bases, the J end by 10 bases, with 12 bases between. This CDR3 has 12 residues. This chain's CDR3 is CASSTGGQEQFF. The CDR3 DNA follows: TGCGCCAGCAGCACGGGTGGGCAAGAGCAGTTCTTC.

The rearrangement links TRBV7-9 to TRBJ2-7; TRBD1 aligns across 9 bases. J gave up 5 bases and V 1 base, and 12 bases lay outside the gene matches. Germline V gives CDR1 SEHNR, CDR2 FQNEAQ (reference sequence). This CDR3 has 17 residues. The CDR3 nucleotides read TGTGCCAGCAGCTTAGTCGGACAGGGGAAAATATCCCACGAGCAGTACTTC. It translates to CASSLVGQGKISHEQYF.

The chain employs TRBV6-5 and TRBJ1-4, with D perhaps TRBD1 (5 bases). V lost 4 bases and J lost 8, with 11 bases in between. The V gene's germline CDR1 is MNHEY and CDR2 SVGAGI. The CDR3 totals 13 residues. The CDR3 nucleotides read TGTGCCAGCAGTTTCCAGGGACGGGAAAAACTGTTTTTT. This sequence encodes CASSFQGREKLFF.

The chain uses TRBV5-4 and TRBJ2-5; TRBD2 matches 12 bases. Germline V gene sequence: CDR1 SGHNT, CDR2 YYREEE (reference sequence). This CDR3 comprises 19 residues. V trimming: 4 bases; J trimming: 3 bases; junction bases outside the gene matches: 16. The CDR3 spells CASSTGLAGKGPYKETQYF. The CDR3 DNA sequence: TGTGCCAGCAGCACAGGACTAGCGGGAAAGGGCCCCTATAAAGAGACCCAGTACTTC. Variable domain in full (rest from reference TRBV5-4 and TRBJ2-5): ETGVTQSPTHLIKTRGQQVTLRCSSQSGHNTVSWYQQALGQGPQFIFQYYREEENGRGNFPPRFSGLQFPNYSSELNVNALELDDSALYLCASSTGLAGKGPYKETQYFGPGTRLLVL.